This T cell receptor (beta chain) was recorded in a study of T cells in Graves' hyperthyroidism and ophthalmopathy. Germline CDR1 is MDHEN and CDR2 is SYDVKM. Trimming took 6 bases from V and 5 from J, leaving 16 bases between them. This CDR3 has 15 residues. The table lists this clonotype with a few counts. Amplification of TCR beta CDR3 regions used RNA as the template. The TCR CDR3 first-round RT-PCR relied on the HTBI primer set. MiXCR, applied by TCRdb to the multiplex PCR reads, yields one record per CDR3 protein. The sample contains some 580,000 distinct CDR3 sequences, approximately 15% of which appear only once.

This chain uses TRBV28 with TRBJ2-2, with D tentatively TRBD1 (6 bases). The specimen sequenced was blood. The source is a woman aged 40 to 50 with Graves' ophthalmopathy. Here the CDR3 DNA reads TGTGCCAGCAGGACGCAGGGCAGGGGTACCGGGGAGCTGTTTTTT. Translation: CASRTQGRGTGELFF.